The rows below give T cell receptor beta chains drawn from one sample of a study of tumor-infiltrating lymphocytes in primary liver carcinoma. Via MiXCR, TCRdb re-called the multiplex PCR reads, giving one row per CDR3 protein. Here the sample spans some 190,000 distinct CDR3 sequences, over 50% being singletons. The sample consisted of peripheral blood. The source of these receptors is a man aged 35-49 years with primary liver carcinoma and hepatitis B virus infection. CDR3s include the opening cysteine and the closing phenylalanine or tryptophan. D genes are given only for firm matches. Clone size is given for some rows only: seen once, a few or many times, or a class if the clone is expanded.

few	TRBV4-1	TRBJ2-7	TRBD2	TGCGCCAGCAGCCAAGAGCGGGGGGTGGACGAGCAGTACTTC	CASSQERGVDEQYF
few	TRBV7-9	TRBJ2-1	.	TGTGCCAGCAGCCATACGAGGAGAGGGGGCTCCTACAATGAGCAGTTCTTC	CASSHTRRGGSYNEQFF
.	TRBV6-6	TRBJ2-4	.	TGTGCCAGCAGTTACCTTTCGTGGAGGACAGAAAACATTCAGTACTTC	CASSYLSWRTENIQYF
.	TRBV7-9	TRBJ2-7	.	TGTGCCAGCAGCTTAGCAAGTGGGACGCGGTACTTC	CASSLASGTRYF
.	TRBV29-1	TRBJ1-2	.	TGCAGCGTTGAAGGAGGCAGGGGACGTAACTATGGCCACACCTTC	CSVEGGRGRNYGHTF
.	TRBV10-3	TRBJ2-7	.	TGTGCCATCAACCACGGTTTGAAGGGAGCGCAGGTAGAGCAGTACTTC	CAINHGLKGAQVEQYF
.	TRBV19	TRBJ2-1	TRBD2	TGTGCCAGTAGAGTGGGACTAGATTACAATGAGCAGTTCTTC	CASRVGLDYNEQFF
.	TRBV11-1	TRBJ2-7	.	TGTGCCAGCAGCTTAGAATCAAGTGTCTCCTACGGTCAATACTTC	CASSLESSVSYGQYF
.	TRBV6-6	TRBJ2-7	.	TGTGCCAGCAGTTACGACTTTCCATCGCACTACAAGCAGTACTTC	CASSYDFPSHYKQYF
.	TRBV30	TRBJ2-5	.	TGTGCCTGGAGTACTGGCGGAGCCCAAGAGACCCAGTACTTC	CAWSTGGAQETQYF
once	TRBV7-9	TRBJ1-5	.	TGTGCCAGCAGCCCGGGAGACGGACATCAGCCCCAGCATTTT	CASSPGDGHQPQHF
.	TRBV10-2	TRBJ2-3	TRBD2	TGCGCCAGCAGTGAGTCGATAGCGGGAGGTATGACAGATATGCAGTATTTT	CASSESIAGGMTDMQYF
.	TRBV5-1	TRBJ2-3	TRBD1	TGCGCCAGCAGCTTGGCTCCAGGGGGAGATACGCAGTATTTT	CASSLAPGGDTQYF
.	TRBV12-3/TRBV12-4	TRBJ2-2	.	TGTGCCAGCAGTTTTTCAGGGTTGAGCACCGGGGAGCTGTTTTTT	CASSFSGLSTGELFF
few	TRBV6-5	TRBJ2-1	TRBD1	TGTGCCAGCAGTCCCGGGACAGGGAGAAATGAGCAGTTCTTC	CASSPGTGRNEQFF
.	TRBV5-6	TRBJ2-5	.	TGTGCCAGCAGCTTGGAGGGGGTCCAAGAGGCCCAGTACTTC	CASSLEGVQEAQYF
once	TRBV10-2	TRBJ1-1	.	TGCGCCAGCAGCTCCCAGGGGAACACTGAAGCTTTCTTT	CASSSQGNTEAFF
.	TRBV6-5	TRBJ2-3	TRBD2	TGTGTCAGCAGTTACGTCCCCGGGACTAGCGGGAGCTTCTCAGATACGCAGTATTTT	CVSSYVPGTSGSFSDTQYF
.	TRBV12-5	TRBJ2-3	TRBD2	TGTGCTAGTGGCAAGACTAGCGGGATTACTAGCACAGATACGCAGTATTTT	CASGKTSGITSTDTQYF
.	TRBV4-2	TRBJ2-5	TRBD2	TGTACCAGCAGCCAAGAAGCTGCGGGAGGTTCGGAAGAGACCCAGTACTTC	CTSSQEAAGGSEETQYF
.	TRBV11-2	TRBJ2-7	.	TGTGCCAGCAGTTTATCGGACGCTGCCTACGAGCAGTACTTC	CASSLSDAAYEQYF
.	TRBV5-6	TRBJ2-2	TRBD1	TGTGCCAGCAGCCTGGAGCTGCAGGGGGCCGTCGGGGAGCTGTTTTTT	CASSLELQGAVGELFF
.	TRBV5-1	TRBJ2-3	TRBD2	TGCGCCAGCAGCTTGGTAGCGGGAGGATATACAGATACGCAGTATTTT	CASSLVAGGYTDTQYF
many	TRBV5-6	TRBJ1-1	.	TGTGCCAGCAGTGAGGGGGAGAACACTGAAGCTTTCTTT	CASSEGENTEAFF
few	TRBV12-3/TRBV12-4	TRBJ2-7	.	TGTGCCAGCAGTTTCCGGGGCAGGCTGGAGCAGTACTTC	CASSFRGRLEQYF
many	TRBV11-2	TRBJ2-1	TRBD2	TGTGCCAGCAGCCCGGGACTAGCGGGAGTTAATGAGCAGTTCTTC	CASSPGLAGVNEQFF
.	TRBV28	TRBJ2-7	.	TGTGCCAGCAGCCCGGACAGTAACTACGAGCAGTACTTC	CASSPDSNYEQYF
.	TRBV5-1	TRBJ2-4	.	TGCGCCAGCAGCCGCTTAGGTGACGGCAAAAACATTCAGTACTTC	CASSRLGDGKNIQYF
.	TRBV5-4	TRBJ2-7	TRBD2	TGTGCCAGCAGCGGGACTAGCGGTAGCTCCTACGAGCAGTACTTC	CASSGTSGSSYEQYF
.	TRBV6-5	TRBJ2-7	.	TGTGCCAGCAGTTACGGGGAACCCTACGAGCAGAACTTC	CASSYGEPYEQNF
.	TRBV5-1	TRBJ1-4	.	TGCGCCAGCAGCCCGGGGAGTGCATCTAATGAAAAACTGTTTTTT	CASSPGSASNEKLFF
.	TRBV4-1	TRBJ2-2	TRBD1	TGCGCCAGCAGCCAAGATTCGAGAAGGGGGCGGATCGGGGAGCTGTTTTTT	CASSQDSRRGRIGELFF
once	TRBV12-3/TRBV12-4	TRBJ2-5	.	TGTGCCAGCAGTTTAGATAGCGGTATAGAGACCCAGTACTTC	CASSLDSGIETQYF
many	TRBV4-1	TRBJ2-7	.	TGCGCCAGCAGCCAAGATTTTAGCGGAAGCTCCTACGAGCAGTACTTC	CASSQDFSGSSYEQYF
.	TRBV4-1	TRBJ2-4	TRBD2	TGCGCCAGCAGCCAAGATACTAGCGCGGTCAAAAACATTCAGTACTTC	CASSQDTSAVKNIQYF
.	TRBV5-4	TRBJ2-1	.	TGTGCCAGCAACTTGCGACCCCCGAGGGACGAGCAGTTCTTC	CASNLRPPRDEQFF
.	TRBV11-2	TRBJ2-1	TRBD2	TGTGACAGCAGCTTAGGGACTAGCGGGAGACGCTCCTACTATGAGCAGTTCTTC	CDSSLGTSGRRSYYEQFF
many	TRBV11-2	TRBJ2-7	.	TGTGCCAGCAGCTTAGAGACCTACGAGCAGTACTTC	CASSLETYEQYF